Listed below are T cell receptor beta chains from one sample, sequenced in a study of blood T cells in healthy people across ages. Using its own MiXCR run on the 5' RACE reads, TCRdb lists one record per CDR3 protein. The sample holds about 2 million distinct CDR3 sequences, around 48% seen once. Sequencing was carried out using blood. The receptors stem from a woman aged 35 to 49 in good health. CDR3s include the opening cysteine and the closing phenylalanine or tryptophan. D genes are given only for firm matches. Clone size is shown for a subset of rows, as once, few, many or a class of expanded clone.

j_gene,abundance,v_gene,d_gene,CDR3nt,CDR3aa
TRBJ1-2,.,TRBV11-2,.,TGTGCCAGCAGAGGGGTGGACTATGGCTACACCTTC,CASRGVDYGYTF
TRBJ1-2,few,TRBV12-3/TRBV12-4,.,TGTGCCAGCAGTTTAGTAGCGGCAGGTTATGGCTACACCTTC,CASSLVAAGYGYTF
TRBJ1-5,.,TRBV20-1,TRBD1,TGCAGTGCTCCCGGACAGGGATATGGACCCCAGCATTTT,CSAPGQGYGPQHF
TRBJ2-1,.,TRBV4-2,.,TGTGCCAGCAGCCAAGACGACTCCAATGAGCAGTTCTTC,CASSQDDSNEQFF
TRBJ2-5,.,TRBV6-2/TRBV6-3,.,TGTGCCAGCAACCCCAGATGGTCAGGAGGCAATGAGCAGTACTTC,CASNPRWSGGNEQYF
TRBJ2-1,.,TRBV2,.,TGTGCCAGCAGGTCACCATGGGAGCGGTCCTACAATGAGCAGTTCTTC,CASRSPWERSYNEQFF
TRBJ2-1,.,TRBV6-2/TRBV6-3,TRBD1,TGTGCCAGCAGTACCGGACAGGTGCAGTTCTTC,CASSTGQVQFF
TRBJ1-2,few,TRBV20-1,.,TGCAGTGCTAGAAATCACCAGGGTGACTATGGCTACACCTTC,CSARNHQGDYGYTF
TRBJ2-1,few,TRBV9,.,TGTGCCAGCAGCGTAGGATATTCGGGGCAGAATGAGCAGTTCTTC,CASSVGYSGQNEQFF
TRBJ2-5,.,TRBV4-2,.,TGTGCCAGCAGCCAAGATCTCGTGTCAGAGACCCAGTACTTC,CASSQDLVSETQYF
TRBJ2-7,.,TRBV15,.,TGTGCCACCAGCAATCTCCCGGACGGTGGCTACGAGCAGTACTTC,CATSNLPDGGYEQYF
TRBJ2-7,few,TRBV6-5,.,TGTGCCAGCAGTTTAAAAAATCTATTACCTTACGAGCAGTACTTC,CASSLKNLLPYEQYF
TRBJ2-3,many,TRBV24-1,.,TGTGCCACCAGTGATGGCGGCACAGATACGCAGTATTTT,CATSDGGTDTQYF
TRBJ2-3,few,TRBV5-5,TRBD1,TGTGCCAGCAGCCCGAAACAGGGGAGCACAGATACGCAGTATTTT,CASSPKQGSTDTQYF
TRBJ2-5,.,TRBV4-2,TRBD2,TGTGCCAGCAGCCAATATGGGACTAGGGGAGAGACCCAGTACTTC,CASSQYGTRGETQYF
TRBJ2-1,few,TRBV29-1,.,TGCAGCGTTGAAGGGGGGACGGGATACAATGAGCAGTTCTTC,CSVEGGTGYNEQFF
TRBJ2-4,few,TRBV4-3,.,TGCGCCAGCAGCCAAGACGGGCTAGGACTGGTCAAAAACATTCAGTACTTC,CASSQDGLGLVKNIQYF
TRBJ2-6,.,TRBV2,.,TGTGCCAGCAGCGAGGACTCTGGGGCCAACGTCCCGACTTTC,CASSEDSGANVPTF
TRBJ1-2,once,TRBV4-2,.,TGTGCCAGCAGCGACGAACCCCGGAACTATGGCTACACCTTC,CASSDEPRNYGYTF
TRBJ2-5,.,TRBV12-3/TRBV12-4,.,TGTGCCAGCAGGCCGAGCGCGGGACAGAAAGAGACCCAGTACTTC,CASRPSAGQKETQYF
TRBJ1-1,.,TRBV13,.,TGTGCCAGCAGCTCACCAATAAACACTGAAGCTTTCTTT,CASSSPINTEAFF
TRBJ2-5,.,TRBV7-2,.,TGTGCCAGCAGCTTAGGGCACGGGACCGAGACCCAGTACTTC,CASSLGHGTETQYF
TRBJ1-1,.,TRBV12-3/TRBV12-4,.,TGTGCCAGCAGTTTAGTGGGACGGTTGAACACTGAAGCTTTCTTT,CASSLVGRLNTEAFF
TRBJ1-2,.,TRBV7-2,TRBD1,TGTGCCAGCAGCTTAGTAGGGACAGCTAAAGGTGACTATGGCTACACCTTC,CASSLVGTAKGDYGYTF
TRBJ1-1,.,TRBV2,.,TGTGCCAGCAGTGAAGCGGAAGCAGGGACCACTGAAGCTTTCTTT,CASSEAEAGTTEAFF
TRBJ2-4,.,TRBV3-1,.,TGTGCCAGCAGCCTAGCAGGCCGCGCACCGTACTTC,CASSLAGRAPYF